One sample yielded the 28 T cell receptor beta chains listed below, sequenced in a study of long-term antiretroviral therapy in people with HIV. With survey level as its setting, the immunoSEQ assay was v3.0. The data were produced by immunoSEQ multiplex PCR, yet TCRdb's version contains in-frame clones alone and is incomplete. The sample contains tens of thousands of clones, approximately 77% of which appear only once. This specimen was unsorted PBMCs, taken at the start of antiretroviral therapy. The receptors come from a man aged 50-59 years with HIV.

The gene calls are TRBV6-4 and TRBJ2-2; possible D gene TRBD2, 6 bases. CDR3 length: 14 residues. Per the germline V gene, CDR1 is MRHNA and CDR2 is SNTAGT. The V end lost 5 bases, the J end lost 8 bases, and 15 bases lay between the germline ends. In DNA, the CDR3 is TGTGCCAGCAGTTTGGGGGGTTCCGCGGGGGAGCTGTTTTTT. Amino acids: CASSLGGSAGELFF.

The V call is TRBV27, the J call TRBJ2-3; weak D call: TRBD2 (6 bases). With 11 bases removed from V and 3 bases from J, the gap between germline ends came to 24 bases. Germline V gives CDR1 MNHEY, CDR2 SMNVEV (reference sequence). The CDR3 has 16 residues. CDR3 region: CARQGPSGSSTDTQYF. The CDR3 DNA reads as TGTGCCCGCCAGGGCCCTTCCGGGAGTTCGACAGATACGCAGTATTTT.

This chain links TRBV28 with TRBJ1-5; 9 bases line up with TRBD1. The junction had 6 bases not matched to a gene; V was cut back by 7 bases and J by 2 bases. Germline CDR1 and CDR2: MDHEN and SYDVKM. This CDR3 spans 15 amino acids. The CDR3 region is CASIRTGDGNQPQHF. The CDR3 DNA reads TGTGCCAGCATCAGGACAGGGGATGGCAATCAGCCCCAGCATTTT.

In this sample, this clone is large. The chain couples TRBV19 to TRBJ1-2, with 8 bases that match TRBD1. Germline V lookup: CDR1 LNHDA, CDR2 SQIVND (reference sequence). The V segment lost 5 bases and the J segment 4 bases; nucleotides outside the gene matches: 6. The CDR3 extends over 14 amino acids. CDR3 loop: CASSWRTGTYGYTF. The CDR3 DNA sequence: TGTGCCAGTAGTTGGAGGACAGGGACCTATGGCTACACCTTC.

The CDR3: CASSLETAYGYTF. For the CDR3, the DNA is TGTGCCAGCAGCTTAGAAACAGCCTATGGCTACACCTTC. This sequence joins TRBV7-9 and TRBJ1-2; no definite D call. This CDR3 has 13 amino acids. Deletions cut 1 base from V and 4 bases from J, with 7 bases between. Germline values: CDR1 SEHNR, CDR2 FQNEAQ (reference sequence).

This clone was detected a few times. V and J are TRBV28 and TRBJ1-1; no clear D gene. Between the trimmed V and J ends, which lost 2 bases and 0 bases, there was a span of 10 bases. In germline, CDR1 is MDHEN, CDR2 SYDVKM. CDR3 size: 15 residues. The CDR3, as DNA: TGTGCCAGCAGTTTAGGTTGGCAGGTGAACACTGAAGCTTTCTTT. This encodes CASSLGWQVNTEAFF.

V and J are TRBV19 and TRBJ2-5; 7 bases map to TRBD1. CDR3 length equals 14 residues. V lost 4 bases and J lost 2; bases outside the gene matches: 4. Germline CDR1 and CDR2: LNHDA and SQIVND (reference sequence). The CDR3, as DNA: TGTGCCAGTAGTACAATGACAGGGCAAGAGACCCAGTACTTC. Translation gives CASSTMTGQETQYF.

The CDR3 region is CASSQGESSYNEQFF. The CDR3 nucleotides read TGCGCCAGCAGCCAGGGGGAGAGCTCCTACAATGAGCAGTTCTTC. This chain joins TRBV4-1 and TRBJ2-1; possibly TRBD1 or TRBD2 for D (5 bases each). Germline values: CDR1 MGHRA, CDR2 YSYEKL. V dropped 3 bases and J dropped 0 bases, with 9 bases sitting between them. This CDR3 has 15 amino acids.

The chain employs TRBV4-3 and TRBJ2-7, with D tentatively TRBD1 or TRBD2 (5 bases each). Germline-derived CDR1 and CDR2 are LGHNA and YSLEER. V was pared by 1 base and J by 0 bases, with 10 bases between. The CDR3 length is 15 residues. The CDR3 region is CASSQGRDGSYEQYF. CDR3 DNA: TGCGCCAGCAGCCAAGGTAGGGACGGCTCCTACGAGCAGTACTTC.

J is TRBJ2-1 and V is TRBV4-1; maybe TRBD2 (6 bases). Per germline, CDR1 MGHRA and CDR2 YSYEKL. Trimming took 4 bases from V and 5 from J, leaving 15 bases between them. CDR3 length: 15 amino acids. The CDR3: CASSPDGSIDNEQFF. The CDR3 DNA follows: TGCGCCAGCAGCCCCGACGGGAGCATTGACAATGAGCAGTTCTTC.

This clone came up a few times. The chain uses TRBV25-1 and TRBJ1-2; D call uncertain. The CDR3 loop spans 13 amino acids. Trimming removed 1 base from V and 4 bases from J, with 7 bases in between. From germline, CDR1 is MGHDK and CDR2 SYGVNS. The chain's CDR3 is CASSESPSYGYTF. DNA of the CDR3: TGTGCCAGCAGTGAATCCCCCAGCTATGGCTACACCTTC.

This sequence joins TRBV19 and TRBJ2-1; 13 positions agree with TRBD2. Germline CDR1 reads LNHDA; CDR2 reads SQIVND (reference sequence). This CDR3 contains 17 residues. Trimming took 5 bases from V and 4 from J; bases not matched to a gene: 8. CDR3 coding DNA: TGTGCCAGTAGTGATGATGGACTAGCGGGAGTTTACAATGAGCAGTTCTTC. It translates to CASSDDGLAGVYNEQFF.

In DNA, the CDR3 is TGTGCCAGCAGTCTAAAGGAGAACAATGAGCAGTTCTTC. Amino acid sequence: CASSLKENNEQFF. The V and J genes are TRBV6-1 and TRBJ2-1; D call uncertain. V lost 5 bases, J lost 5 bases, and 10 bases lay in between. Germline V gene data show CDR1 as MNHNS and CDR2 as SASEGT. There are 13 residues in the CDR3.

J is TRBJ1-2 and V is TRBV9, with a possible D match to TRBD1 (6 bases). With 3 bases removed from V and 5 bases from J, the gap between germline ends came to 11 bases. The length of the CDR3 is 13 residues. CDR1 is SGDLS, CDR2 YYNGEE, per germline. CDR3 sequence: CASSDRDGYGYTF. In DNA form, the CDR3 reads TGTGCCAGCAGCGACAGGGATGGTTATGGCTACACCTTC.

This clone came up once. This chain links TRBV25-1 with TRBJ2-3; D may be TRBD1 (5 bases). Germline assignment: CDR1 MGHDK and CDR2 SYGVNS. The CDR3 has 17 residues. Deletions cut 5 bases from V and 2 bases from J, with 20 bases between. The CDR3 loop reads CASSIQVRPEFTDTQYF. The CDR3 nucleotides are TGTGCCAGCAGTATACAGGTGCGCCCCGAATTCACAGATACGCAGTATTTT.

The rearrangement links TRBV7-2 to TRBJ2-3, with TRBD2 as a possible D gene (7 bases). CDR3 size: 17 residues. V was cut by 5 bases and J by 0 bases, with 18 bases left in between. The germline V gene encodes CDR1 SGHTA and CDR2 FQGNSA. The CDR3 here is CASSLNWGGGSTDTQYF. CDR3 nucleotide sequence: TGTGCCAGCAGCCTTAACTGGGGCGGGGGCAGCACAGATACGCAGTATTTT.

This chain uses TRBV5-1 with TRBJ2-3, with a weak D call TRBD2 (6 bases). The germline CDR1 and CDR2 sequences are SGHRS and YFSETQ. Trimming pared 4 bases from V and 4 bases from J, leaving 16 bases between. This CDR3 comprises 15 residues. The CDR3 bases are TGCGCCAGCAGCGGAACGGGAGTGTTCCCAGATACGCAGTATTTT. It codes for CASSGTGVFPDTQYF.

The gene calls are TRBV9 and TRBJ2-5; 9 bases map to TRBD2. CDR3 size: 15 residues. The J segment lost 1 base and the V segment lost 4 bases, leaving 5 bases of the junction unmatched. The germline V gene has CDR1 SGDLS and CDR2 YYNGEE. This CDR3 is CASSSRTSAQETQYF. The DNA of the CDR3 is TGTGCCAGCAGCTCCCGGACTAGCGCCCAAGAGACCCAGTACTTC.

This clone was seen once. This sequence joins TRBV7-9 and TRBJ1-1, with 9 bases identical to TRBD1. This CDR3 contains 18 residues. The V gene's germline CDR1 is SEHNR and CDR2 FQNEAQ (reference sequence). J was trimmed by 0 bases and V by 4 bases; bases with no gene match: 12. The CDR3 region has the DNA TGTGCCAGCAGCTCGGTAATACTCCGGGACAGGGTGAACACTGAAGCTTTCTTT. Encoded protein: CASSSVILRDRVNTEAFF.

This clone was seen a handful of times. The CDR3 region is CASSQGRGGYTF. CDR3 nucleotides: TGCGCCAGCAGCCAAGGACGAGGGGGCTACACCTTC. This rearrangement joins TRBV4-3 to TRBJ1-2; D remains unclear. This CDR3 has 12 residues. Trimming stripped 1 base from V and 8 bases from J, with 8 bases between. Germline V gene lookup returns CDR1 LGHNA and CDR2 YSLEER.

By proportion, this clone is large. The V call is TRBV2, the J call TRBJ2-2; D perhaps matches TRBD2 (6 bases). The CDR3 covers 15 residues. Trimming shortened V by 6 bases and J by 4 bases, and 15 bases separated the two germline ends. In germline, CDR1 is SNHLY, CDR2 FYNNEI. CDR3 sequence reads: CASSPGSGSTGELFF. CDR3 sequence (DNA): TGTGCCAGCAGCCCAGGTAGCGGTTCCACCGGGGAGCTGTTTTTT.

The rearrangement joins TRBV15 to TRBJ2-5; D gene ambiguous. V lost 0 bases and J 4 bases, leaving 3 bases between the germline ends. Germline loops: CDR1 LNHNV, CDR2 YYDKDF (reference sequence). The CDR3 consists of 12 residues. The CDR3 protein is CATSRDPETQYF. The CDR3 coding sequence is TGTGCCACCAGCAGAGATCCAGAGACCCAGTACTTC.

The chain is built from TRBV28 and TRBJ2-2, with D possibly matching TRBD2 (6 bases). CDR1 and CDR2 from the germline V gene are MDHEN and SYDVKM. The CDR3 is 13 residues long. V lost 8 bases and J 6 bases, leaving 13 bases between the germline ends. The CDR3 region is CASSLGLPGELFF. In DNA, the CDR3 is TGTGCCAGCTCCCTTGGACTACCCGGGGAGCTGTTTTTT.

This chain links TRBV5-4 with TRBJ1-1; D ambiguous. Germline V gene lookup returns CDR1 SGHNT and CDR2 YYREEE (reference sequence). The germline V and J ends were trimmed by 2 bases and 1 base, with 9 bases remaining between them. The CDR3 extends over 14 amino acids. CDR3 protein: CASSLRKRNTEAFF. CDR3 in DNA: TGTGCCAGCAGCTTAAGGAAGAGGAACACTGAAGCTTTCTTT.

V and J are TRBV19 and TRBJ1-2; 7 bases are a match to TRBD1. CDR1 is LNHDA, CDR2 SQIVND, per germline (reference sequence). CDR3 length: 16 amino acids. Unmatched junction bases numbered 8, after V lost 3 bases and J lost 1 base. The CDR3 sequence is CASSISTGRSNYGYTF. The CDR3 nucleotides read TGTGCCAGTAGTATCTCGACAGGGAGAAGTAACTATGGCTACACCTTC.

This chain links TRBV7-2 with TRBJ2-7; D is undetermined. V lost 5 bases, J lost 0 bases, and 5 bases lay in between. The CDR3 runs 12 residues. Germline CDR1 is SGHTA and CDR2 is FQGNSA. DNA of the CDR3: TGTGCCAGCAGCCCCTTCTCCTACGAGCAGTACTTC. Translating gives CASSPFSYEQYF.

This chain uses TRBV28 with TRBJ1-1, with a possible D match to TRBD1 (6 bases). The germline V gene encodes CDR1 MDHEN and CDR2 SYDVKM. There are 14 residues in the CDR3. The V and J ends lost 6 bases and 4 bases respectively, with 15 bases between them. CDR3 sequence reads: CASSPKRGGTEAFF. CDR3 nucleotides: TGTGCCAGCAGCCCGAAGCGAGGGGGCACTGAAGCTTTCTTT.

Notes on this clone: The junction does not match germline at one end; this may be a read error. This chain joins TRBV6-4 and TRBJ2-1, with 8 bases identical to TRBD2. Per the germline V gene, CDR1 is MRHNA and CDR2 is SNTAGT. The CDR3 length is 15 residues. The CDR3 sequence: CASSLSGSSHNEQFF. For the CDR3, the DNA is TGTGCCAGCAGTTTGAGCGGGAGCTCCCACAATGAGCAGTTCTTC.